This T cell receptor beta chain was recovered during a study of blood T cell repertoires in COVID-19. Study-level information: From the United States, Italy and Spain came samples of acute and convalescent COVID-19. Sources were T cells, B-cell-depleted T cells, or PBMCs; the material itself was cDNA or gDNA.

Germline V lookup: CDR1 MNHEY, CDR2 SVGAGI. This CDR3 is 15 amino acids long. V was clipped by 2 bases and J by 7 bases; unmatched bases: 7. This table comes from immunoSEQ multiplex PCR, and its TCRdb copy is limited to in-frame clones, with some not included. The repertoire has about 59,000 clones, over 75% of them found once; the top ten carry 3.5%. This chain joins TRBV6-5 and TRBJ2-2; 7 bases are shared with TRBD1. Specimen: peripheral blood. This sequence was found in a woman at least 80 years old with acute or convalescent COVID-19. Written as DNA, the CDR3 is TGTGCCAGCAGTTACCGTTCAGGGGGAGTCGGGGAGCTGTTTTTT. This codes for CASSYRSGGVGELFF.